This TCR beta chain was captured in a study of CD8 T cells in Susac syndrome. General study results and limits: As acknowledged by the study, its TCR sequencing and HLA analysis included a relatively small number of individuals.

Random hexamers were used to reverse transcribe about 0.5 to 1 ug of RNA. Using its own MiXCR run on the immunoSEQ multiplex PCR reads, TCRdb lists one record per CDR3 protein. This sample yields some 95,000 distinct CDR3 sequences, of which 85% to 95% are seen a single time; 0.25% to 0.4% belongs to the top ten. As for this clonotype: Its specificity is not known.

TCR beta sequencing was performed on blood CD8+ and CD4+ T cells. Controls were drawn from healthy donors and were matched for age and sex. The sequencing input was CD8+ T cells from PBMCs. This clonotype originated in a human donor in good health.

The DNA of the CDR3 is TGTGCCAGCAGCCCGGGGAGGGTTCGGAGGGGGCCTCAGCCCCAGCATTTT. It specifies CASSPGRVRRGPQPQHF. The chain couples TRBV4-2 to TRBJ1-5, with 7 bases aligning to TRBD1. After removal of 4 bases from V and 6 bases from J, the junction contained 15 bases not matched to a gene. The CDR3 contains 17 residues. Per germline, CDR1 LGHNA and CDR2 YNFKEQ.